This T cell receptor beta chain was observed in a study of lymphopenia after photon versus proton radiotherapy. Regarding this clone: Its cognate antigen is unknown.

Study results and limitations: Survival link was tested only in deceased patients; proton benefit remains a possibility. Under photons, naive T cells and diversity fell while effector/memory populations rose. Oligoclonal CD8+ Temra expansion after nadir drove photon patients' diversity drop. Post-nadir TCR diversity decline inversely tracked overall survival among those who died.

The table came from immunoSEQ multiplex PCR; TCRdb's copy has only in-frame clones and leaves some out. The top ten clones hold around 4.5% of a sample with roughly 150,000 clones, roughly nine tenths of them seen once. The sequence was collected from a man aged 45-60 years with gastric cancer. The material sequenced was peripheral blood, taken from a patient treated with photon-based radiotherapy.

The CDR3 DNA is TGTGCCAGCAATACAGGTGACCATCAGCCCCAGCATTTT. Residues: CASNTGDHQPQHF. The rearrangement joins TRBV2 to TRBJ1-5; weak D call: TRBD1 (5 bases). Germline V CDR1 and CDR2: SNHLY, FYNNEI. This CDR3 comprises 13 residues. Trimming left V 7 bases short and J 5 bases short, with 12 bases between.